Listed below are T cell receptor beta chains from one sample, sequenced in a study of T cell changes during pregnancy in multiple sclerosis. Profiled with immunoSEQ multiplex PCR; TCRdb holds only in-frame clones, not every one. The sample contains 60,000 to 75,000 clones, roughly 92% of which appear only once. The source was peripheral blood, collected in the second trimester of pregnancy. Receptor source: a female donor with multiple sclerosis, enrolled in a pregnancy study. The CDR3 runs from the conserved cysteine through the conserved F or W.

TRBV28 CASSPQGAVDTQYF
TRBV15 CATSGARRDNEQFF
TRBV11-3 CASSLFPGSTIGELFF
TRBV5-1 CASSLAPGLAETGANVLTF
TRBV27 CASSFGGLANEQYF
TRBV7-2 CASSLALAGGPGEQYF
TRBV5-1 CASSWDGQGGEQYF
TRBV11-1 CASSERGSSYNEQFF
TRBV5-1 CASSLASGEQFF
TRBV15 CATSGGRDRGPNEQFF
TRBV19 CASSTPGGGFYSNQPQHF
TRBV9 CASSGKHRDTEAFF
TRBV7-2 CASSPFLRGGELFF
TRBV5-6 CASSFGNDADTQYF
TRBV2 CASTRTGDTQYF
TRBV29-1 CSVFSYNEQFF
TRBV19 CASSIRQVNDYGYTF
TRBV11-3 CASSFVPGPGGADTQYF
TRBV15 CATSSRGTGGQPQHF
TRBV28 CASSVAGVYNEQFF
TRBV4-3 CASSQDWGAEAFF
TRBV11-3 CASSLPSTDTQYF
TRBV10-3 CATLGQGADTQYF
TRBV30 CAWGFGLAGGVDTQYF
TRBV27 CASSSRRTGYTDTQYF
TRBV28 CAGGPSSYNSPLHF
TRBV6-5 CASSYSNYRANTEAFF
TRBV27 CASSLSGAANSPLHF
TRBV5-4 CASSPGTTRNEQFF
TRBV28 CASRSRGLGQYF
TRBV5-6 CASSLVGALYEQYF
TRBV6-1 CASSSLAGSTDTQYF
TRBV5-1 CASSLGTSGFTVTQYF
TRBV4-3 CASSPTGSFEAFF
TRBV10-3 CAISLQQGTEQYF
TRBV19 CASSMGGRFHNEQFF
TRBV7-8 CASSLSHRGLSPLHF
TRBV27 CASSRGLAASTDTQYF
TRBV19 CAITQRQGAYGYTF
TRBV9 CASRHSGANVLTF
TRBV2 CASSLDRAGANVLTF
TRBV28 CASSLGRKGALNSPLHF
TRBV7-2 CASSLVGQGYGYTF
TRBV27 CASSPRTGLYTF
TRBV9 CASSDGVMFSTETQYF
TRBV7-2 CASSHSRDSSNAFF